This T cell receptor beta chain came from a study of blood T cell repertoires in COVID-19. Measured with immunoSEQ multiplex PCR; TCRdb has only the in-frame clones, and not every one. There are about 160,000 clones in the sample; around three quarters occur only once, and around 8.1% lies in the top ten. Source material: peripheral blood. The TCR originated in a man in his 60s with acute or convalescent COVID-19.

CDR3 nucleotides: TGCGCCAGCAAAACGGGGACAGGGGATTTCTATGGCTACACCTTC. Translation gives CASKTGTGDFYGYTF. The gene calls are TRBV5-1 and TRBJ1-2; 10 nucleotides agree with TRBD1. Germline trimming cut 6 bases from V and 4 bases from J; bases unmatched to any gene: 9. The CDR3 runs to 15 residues. Germline lookup yields CDR1 SGHRS and CDR2 YFSETQ.